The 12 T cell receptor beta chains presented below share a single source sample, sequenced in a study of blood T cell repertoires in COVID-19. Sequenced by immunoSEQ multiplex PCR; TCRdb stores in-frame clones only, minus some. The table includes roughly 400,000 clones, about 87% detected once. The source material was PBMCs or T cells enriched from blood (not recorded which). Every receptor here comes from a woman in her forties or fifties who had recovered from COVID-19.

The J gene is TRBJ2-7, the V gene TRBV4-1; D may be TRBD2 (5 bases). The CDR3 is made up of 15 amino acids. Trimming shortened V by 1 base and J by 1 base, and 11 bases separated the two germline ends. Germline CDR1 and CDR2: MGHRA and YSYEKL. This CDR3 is CASSQGGATSYEQYF. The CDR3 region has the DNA TGCGCCAGCAGCCAAGGGGGAGCGACATCCTACGAGCAGTACTTC.

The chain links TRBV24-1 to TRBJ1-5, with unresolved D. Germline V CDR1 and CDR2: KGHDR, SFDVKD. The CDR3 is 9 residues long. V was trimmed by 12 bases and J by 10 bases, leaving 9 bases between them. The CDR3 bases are TGTGCCTCGCAGCGACCCCAGCATTTT. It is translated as CASQRPQHF.

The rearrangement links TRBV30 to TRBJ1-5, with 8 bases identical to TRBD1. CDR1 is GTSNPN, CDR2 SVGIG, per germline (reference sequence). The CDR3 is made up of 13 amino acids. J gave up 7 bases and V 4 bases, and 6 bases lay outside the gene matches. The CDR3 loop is CAWTSTGEQPQHF. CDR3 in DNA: TGTGCCTGGACCTCGACAGGGGAACAGCCCCAGCATTTT.

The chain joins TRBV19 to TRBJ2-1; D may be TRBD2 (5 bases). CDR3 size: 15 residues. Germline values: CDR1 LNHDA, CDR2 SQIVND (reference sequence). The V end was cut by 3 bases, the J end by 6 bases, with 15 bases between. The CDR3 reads CASSMYALRGNEQFF. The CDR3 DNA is TGTGCCAGTAGTATGTACGCCCTCCGGGGCAATGAGCAGTTCTTC. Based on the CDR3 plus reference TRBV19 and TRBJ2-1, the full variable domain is DGGITQSPKYLFRKEGQNVTLSCEQNLNHDAMYWYRQDPGQGLRLIYYSQIVNDFQKGDIAEGYSVSREKKESFPLTVTSAQKNPTAFYLCASSMYALRGNEQFFGPGTRLTVL.

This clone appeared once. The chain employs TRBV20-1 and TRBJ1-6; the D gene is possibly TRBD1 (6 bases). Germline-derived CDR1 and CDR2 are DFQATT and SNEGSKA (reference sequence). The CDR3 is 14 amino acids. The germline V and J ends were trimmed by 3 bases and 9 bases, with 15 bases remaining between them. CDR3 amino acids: CSASGAGDRSPLHF. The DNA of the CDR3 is TGCAGTGCTAGTGGGGCAGGGGATCGTTCACCCCTCCACTTT.

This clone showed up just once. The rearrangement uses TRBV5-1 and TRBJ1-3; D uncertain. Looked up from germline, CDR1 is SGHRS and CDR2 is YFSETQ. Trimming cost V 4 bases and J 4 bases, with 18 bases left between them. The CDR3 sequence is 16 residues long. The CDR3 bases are TGCGCCAGCAGCCCGGGAGGTTCGGGTTTGGGAAACACCATATATTTT. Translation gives CASSPGGSGLGNTIYF.

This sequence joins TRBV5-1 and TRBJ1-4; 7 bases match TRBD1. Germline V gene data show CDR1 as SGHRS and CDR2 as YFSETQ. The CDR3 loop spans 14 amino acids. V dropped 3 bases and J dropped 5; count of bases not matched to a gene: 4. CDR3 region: CASSYDRVNEKLFF. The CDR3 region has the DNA TGCGCCAGCAGCTACGACAGGGTAAATGAAAAACTGTTTTTT. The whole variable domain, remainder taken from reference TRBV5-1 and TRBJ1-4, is KAGVTQTPRYLIKTRGQQVTLSCSPISGHRSVSWYQQTPGQGLQFLFEYFSETQRNKGNFPGRFSGRQFSNSRSEMNVSTLELGDSALYLCASSYDRVNEKLFFGSGTQLSVL.

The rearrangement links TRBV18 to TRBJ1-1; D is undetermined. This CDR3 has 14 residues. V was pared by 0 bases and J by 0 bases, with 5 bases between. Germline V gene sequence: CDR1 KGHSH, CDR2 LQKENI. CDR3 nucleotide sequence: TGTGCCAGCTCACCACCTTCGGTGAACACTGAAGCTTTCTTT. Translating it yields CASSPPSVNTEAFF.

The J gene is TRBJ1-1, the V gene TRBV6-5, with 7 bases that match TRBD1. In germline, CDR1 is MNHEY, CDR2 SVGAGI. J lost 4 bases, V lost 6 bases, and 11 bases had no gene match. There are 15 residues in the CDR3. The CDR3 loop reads CASSPGTVTITEAFF. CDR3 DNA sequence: TGTGCCAGCAGCCCCGGGACAGTGACGATCACTGAAGCTTTCTTT.

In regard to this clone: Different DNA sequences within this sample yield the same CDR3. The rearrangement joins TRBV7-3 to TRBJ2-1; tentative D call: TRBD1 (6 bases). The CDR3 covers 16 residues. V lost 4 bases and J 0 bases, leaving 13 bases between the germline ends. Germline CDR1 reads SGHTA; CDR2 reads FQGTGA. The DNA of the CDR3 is TGTGCCAGCAGCTCATTTAGGGGGTCCTCCTACAATGAGCAGTTCTTC. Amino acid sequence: CASSSFRGSSYNEQFF.

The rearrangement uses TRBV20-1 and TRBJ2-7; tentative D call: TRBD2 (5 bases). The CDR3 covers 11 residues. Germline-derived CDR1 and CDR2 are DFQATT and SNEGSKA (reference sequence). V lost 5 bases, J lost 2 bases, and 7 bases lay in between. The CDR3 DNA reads TGCAGTGCTGAGCGGACCTACGAGCAGTACTTC. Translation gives CSAERTYEQYF.

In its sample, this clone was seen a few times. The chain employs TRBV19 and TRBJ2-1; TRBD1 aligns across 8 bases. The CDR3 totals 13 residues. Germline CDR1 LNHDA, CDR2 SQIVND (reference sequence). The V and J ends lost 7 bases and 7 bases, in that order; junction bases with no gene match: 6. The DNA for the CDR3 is TGTGCCAGTATCGGGACAGGCTTGAATGAGCAGTTCTTC. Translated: CASIGTGLNEQFF.